This entry describes one T cell receptor beta chain. Amplified regions were TCR beta CDR3 sequences from RNA transcripts. RT-PCR in the first round (using the HTBI primer set) targeted the TCR CDR3. TCRdb ran MiXCR on the multiplex PCR reads and lists one entry per CDR3 protein. Of fewer than 650,000 distinct CDR3 sequences in the sample, less than 15% were seen once. These data originate in a study of T cells in Graves' hyperthyroidism and ophthalmopathy. Germline V CDR1 and CDR2: SGHKS, YYEKEE (reference sequence). This CDR3 contains 14 residues. V dropped 2 bases and J dropped 7; count of bases not matched to a gene: 4.

The TCR comes from a woman aged 40-49 years with Graves' hyperthyroidism. The sequencing input was blood. The chain is built from TRBV5-5 and TRBJ1-1; 11 nucleotides match TRBD1. CDR3 DNA sequence: TGTGCCAGCAGCTTCGGACAGGGGGCCCGTGAAGCTTTCTTT. It translates to CASSFGQGAREAFF.